This T cell receptor (beta chain) derives from a study of early T cells in non-severe SARS-CoV-2 infection. V was clipped by 2 bases and J by 4 bases, with 15 bases between them. The CDR3 sequence is 16 residues long. CDR1 is MNHEY, CDR2 SMNVEV, per germline (reference sequence). Unique molecular identifiers tagged individual cDNA molecules. TCRdb re-called the 5' RACE reads through MiXCR, storing one row per CDR3 protein. The table includes approximately 76,000 distinct CDR3 sequences, roughly an eighth detected once. This clonotype occurred many times. The TCR comes from an adult who was a healthcare worker with PCR-confirmed SARS-CoV-2 infection or an uninfected control (not recorded which). Sequenced input: whole blood. This chain connects TRBV27 to TRBJ1-3; TRBD1 is a possible D gene (5 bases). CDR3 sequence (DNA): TGTGCCAGCAGTTTACATGGGGGATCGGCGGGAAACACCATATATTTT. Translation: CASSLHGGSAGNTIYF.